This TCR beta chain comes out of a study of long-term antiretroviral therapy in people with HIV. The germline V gene encodes CDR1 MNHNS and CDR2 SASEGT. CDR3 length: 11 amino acids. Trimming pared 6 bases from V and 5 bases from J, leaving 7 bases between. Investigators performed immunoSEQ version v3.0 at survey level. The sequencing target was roughly 40,000-55,000 T-cell genomes per sample. The data were produced by immunoSEQ multiplex PCR, yet TCRdb's version contains in-frame clones alone and is incomplete. The top ten hold 14% of the sample, which has some 13,000 clones, around 73% seen once. There were no participants with HIV treated outside the United States. Note on this clone: The target antigen is unknown.

Overall study findings and caveats: Transplant donor controls retained higher diversity, though diversity increased after ART.

This TCR derives from a young woman with HIV. The input for sequencing was unsorted PBMCs, taken 1.3 years after starting antiretroviral therapy. The rearrangement links TRBV6-1 to TRBJ1-1, with a tentative D call TRBD1 (5 bases). CDR3 coding DNA: TGTGCCAGCAGCTGGGGGACTGAAGCTTTCTTT. Translating gives CASSWGTEAFF.